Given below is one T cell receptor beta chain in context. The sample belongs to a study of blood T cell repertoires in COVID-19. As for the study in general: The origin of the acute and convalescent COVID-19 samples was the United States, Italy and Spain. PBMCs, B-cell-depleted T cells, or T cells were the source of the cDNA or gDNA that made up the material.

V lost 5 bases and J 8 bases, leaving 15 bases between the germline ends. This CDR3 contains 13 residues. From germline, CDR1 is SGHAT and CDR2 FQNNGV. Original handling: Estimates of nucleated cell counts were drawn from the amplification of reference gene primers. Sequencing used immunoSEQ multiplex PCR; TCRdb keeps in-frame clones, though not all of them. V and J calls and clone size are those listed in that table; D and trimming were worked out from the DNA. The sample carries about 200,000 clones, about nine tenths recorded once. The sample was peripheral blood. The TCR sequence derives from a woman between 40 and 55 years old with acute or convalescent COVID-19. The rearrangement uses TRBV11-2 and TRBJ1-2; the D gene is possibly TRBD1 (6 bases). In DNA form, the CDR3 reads TGTGCCAGCAGCCGACCTCAGGGGAACGGCTACACCTTC. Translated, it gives CASSRPQGNGYTF.